A single sample gave rise to the 15 T cell receptor beta chains below, sequenced in a study of technical replicates of blood from a few donors (TCRdb year 2017). Library preparation used the immunoSEQ multiplex PCR assay. TCRdb took this table from immuneACCESS and kept in-frame rearrangements with V and J called. Such tables lack part of the clones; where checked against another copy, unresolved V genes explain under half of the gap, and the rest is unexplained. The table for this sample lists 55,000 to 65,000 clones; more than 95% of them were counted only once. The ten largest clonotypes hold 0.19% of the sample. Sequenced input: T cells isolated from PBMCs. These receptors were obtained from a human donor in good health.

The chain employs TRBV6-5 and TRBJ1-1; D uncertain. This CDR3 region has 12 residues. The germline gives CDR1 MNHEY, CDR2 SVGAGI. The V gene lost 2 bases and the J gene lost 12 bases, with 13 bases spanning the gap. The CDR3 DNA is TGTGCCAGCAGTTACGTCGGTCGGGTAACTTTCTTT. The encoded protein is CASSYVGRVTFF.

The rearrangement uses TRBV29-1 and TRBJ2-2; possible D gene TRBD1, 6 bases. The CDR3 consists of 14 residues. The V end was cut by 5 bases, the J end by 7 bases, with 17 bases between. Germline loops: CDR1 SQVTM, CDR2 ANQGSEA. This chain's CDR3 is CSVSNTGLLGELFF. CDR3 nucleotide sequence: TGCAGCGTTTCAAACACAGGGTTACTCGGGGAGCTGTTTTTT.

The chain has TRBV19 and TRBJ2-1, with TRBD1 identical over 8 bases. Germline V gene data show CDR1 as LNHDA and CDR2 as SQIVND (reference sequence). The ends lost 10 bases at V and 12 bases at J; junction bases unmatched: 14. This CDR3 contains 13 residues. CDR3 nucleotide sequence: TGTGCCACCGAAACCATTGACAGGGGATGGCAGTTCTTC. Protein product: CATETIDRGWQFF.

V is TRBV5-1 and J is TRBJ2-5; D unresolved. V was trimmed by 0 bases and J by 4 bases, leaving 19 bases between them. The germline V gene encodes CDR1 SGHRS and CDR2 YFSETQ. The CDR3 is 17 residues long. DNA for the CDR3: TGCGCCAGCAGCTTGGGACGATTTGGGTTTCGAGGAGAGACCCAGTACTTC. Amino acid sequence: CASSLGRFGFRGETQYF. The variable domain in full, with the rest retrieved from reference TRBV5-1 and TRBJ2-5, is KAGVTQTPRYLIKTRGQQVTLSCSPISGHRSVSWYQQTPGQGLQFLFEYFSETQRNKGNFPGRFSGRQFSNSRSEMNVSTLELGDSALYLCASSLGRFGFRGETQYFGPGTRLLVL.

V gene TRBV18 combines with J gene TRBJ2-5; D might be TRBD2 (6 bases). Between the trimmed V and J ends, which lost 6 bases and 5 bases, there was a span of 13 bases. This CDR3 contains 13 residues. Looked up from germline, CDR1 is KGHSH and CDR2 is LQKENI. CDR3 in amino acids: CASSRGREETQYF. In DNA form, the CDR3 reads TGTGCCAGCTCGAGAGGACGGGAGGAGACCCAGTACTTC.

The rearrangement joins TRBV7-9 to TRBJ2-7; D may be TRBD2 (5 bases). The CDR3 loop spans 15 amino acids. V lost 3 bases to trimming and J lost 0 bases, with 12 bases between them. CDR1 is SEHNR and CDR2 is FQNEAQ in the germline V gene (reference sequence). The CDR3, as DNA: TGTGCCAGCAGCTTCATGAGCGGTTCCTCCTACGAGCAGTACTTC. Protein sequence: CASSFMSGSSYEQYF.

The V and J genes are TRBV4-1 and TRBJ2-6, with D perhaps matching TRBD2 (6 bases). This CDR3 spans 16 amino acids. Germline V gene data show CDR1 as MGHRA and CDR2 as YSYEKL. V was clipped by 4 bases and J by 7 bases, with 17 bases between them. This CDR3 is CASSPFGSRAANVLTF. CDR3 in DNA: TGCGCCAGCAGCCCGTTCGGGAGCAGGGCAGCCAACGTCCTGACTTTC.

The chain employs TRBV7-8 and TRBJ1-5; TRBD1 matches 10 bases. V lost 5 bases, J lost 11 bases, and 24 bases stayed unmatched. CDR1 is SGHVS and CDR2 is FQNEAQ in the germline V gene. This CDR3 is 19 amino acids long. Written as DNA, the CDR3 is TGTGCCAGCAGCCCAACGCAGCACCTGATCTGGGACAGGGGAAGGGCCCAGCATTTT. Its translation is CASSPTQHLIWDRGRAQHF.

The V call is TRBV14, the J call TRBJ1-1; TRBD1 agrees at 7 bases. J was trimmed by 10 bases and V by 1 base; bases with no gene match: 12. The CDR3 length is 15 residues. In germline, CDR1 is SGHDN, CDR2 FVKESK. The CDR3: CASSQGRGRGLLAFF. CDR3 in DNA: TGTGCCAGCAGCCAAGGTCGAGGCAGGGGGTTATTAGCTTTCTTT.

The chain employs TRBV11-1 and TRBJ1-6, with no clear D. V lost 3 bases and J 8 bases, leaving 14 bases between the germline ends. CDR1 SGHAT and CDR2 FQDESV come from the germline V gene (reference sequence). The CDR3 spans 15 residues. The CDR3: CASSLVRSADSPLHF. DNA for the CDR3: TGTGCCAGCAGCTTGGTGAGGTCGGCGGATTCACCCCTCCACTTT.

The J gene is TRBJ2-7, the V gene TRBV29-1; no clear D. CDR1 is SQVTM, CDR2 ANQGSEA, per germline. The CDR3 has 12 amino acids. The germline V and J ends were trimmed by 4 bases and 2 bases, with 9 bases remaining between them. The CDR3 is CSVVNTPYEQYF. In DNA, the CDR3 is TGCAGCGTTGTAAACACCCCCTACGAGCAGTACTTC.

V usage is TRBV7-6 and J usage is TRBJ2-3; 7 bases agree with TRBD2. The germline gives CDR1 SGHVS, CDR2 FNYEAQ. The CDR3 is made up of 19 amino acids. Trimming removed 2 bases from V and 2 bases from J; junction bases left unmatched: 16. In nucleotides, the CDR3 is TGTGCCAGCAGCTTAAGGGCTAGCGGAGGACGCCCCCCCACAGATACGCAGTATTTT. This codes for CASSLRASGGRPPTDTQYF. Drawing the rest from reference TRBV7-6 and TRBJ2-3, the complete variable domain is GAGVSQSPRYKVTKRGQDVALRCDPISGHVSLYWYRQALGQGPEFLTYFNYEAQQDKSGLPNDRFSAERPEGSISTLTIQRTEQRDSAMYRCASSLRASGGRPPTDTQYFGPGTRLTVL.

V usage is TRBV13 and J usage is TRBJ2-2, with a weak D call TRBD1 (7 bases). Germline V gene sequence: CDR1 PRHDT, CDR2 FYEKMQ (reference sequence). The CDR3 loop spans 15 amino acids. V was pared by 5 bases and J by 6 bases, with 16 bases between. CDR3 in amino acids: CASSPGPRGAGELFF. The CDR3 coding sequence is TGTGCCAGCAGCCCGGGGCCCAGGGGGGCCGGGGAGCTGTTTTTT.

This chain uses TRBV7-3 with TRBJ2-2; TRBD2 is a possible D gene (6 bases). The germline V and J ends were trimmed by 2 bases and 8 bases, with 15 bases remaining between them. The germline V gene encodes CDR1 SGHTA and CDR2 FQGTGA. The CDR3 loop spans 15 amino acids. The CDR3 region has the DNA TGTGCCAGCAGCTTAGGGCTGCTAGCGTCGGGGGAGCTGTTTTTT. Residues: CASSLGLLASGELFF.

The CDR3 DNA reads TGCAGCCCAAACAGCGGGCGCCAAGAGACCCAGTACTTC. This sequence encodes CSPNSGRQETQYF. The chain uses TRBV29-1 and TRBJ2-5; TRBD2 might be the D (6 bases). This CDR3 is 13 amino acids long. The germline gives CDR1 SQVTM, CDR2 ANQGSEA. The germline V and J ends were trimmed by 8 bases and 1 base, with 14 bases remaining between them. Complete variable domain (other parts from reference TRBV29-1 and TRBJ2-5): SAVISQKPSRDICQRGTSLTIQCQVDSQVTMMFWYRQQPGQSLTLIATANQGSEATYESGFVIDKFPISRPNLTFSTLTVSNMSPEDSSIYLCSPNSGRQETQYFGPGTRLLVL.